The rows below give T cell receptor beta chains drawn from one sample of a study of blood T cells in healthy people across ages. Via MiXCR, TCRdb re-called the 5' RACE reads, giving one row per CDR3 protein. The data show around 400,000 distinct CDR3 sequences, 45% to 60% seen once. The sequenced sample was blood. The receptors come from a man in his 60s in good health. CDR3s include the opening cysteine and the closing phenylalanine or tryptophan. The order of the fields is CDR3 length, V gene, J gene, clone size, D gene, CDR3 protein. D genes are given only for firm matches. Expanded clones get a size class; other rows say once, few or many, or leave the size out.

11,TRBV6-4,TRBJ2-1,few,-,CASSDGWEQFF
13,TRBV2,TRBJ2-7,-,TRBD1,CASRTGGSYEQYF
17,TRBV7-2,TRBJ2-1,few,-,CASSTRSGASSYNEQFF
16,TRBV7-2,TRBJ2-5,-,TRBD1,CASSLTFDRGKKTQYF
14,TRBV12-3/TRBV12-4,TRBJ1-4,once,-,CASSDRDDNEGLFF
12,TRBV29-1,TRBJ2-7,few,-,CSYRGVQDEQYF
13,TRBV15,TRBJ2-7,-,-,CATSRAPLDKQYF
15,TRBV24-1,TRBJ2-6,-,-,CATSEGRGGANVLTF
14,TRBV27,TRBJ2-5,many,-,CASSLMAAQGTQYF
14,TRBV28,TRBJ1-2,-,-,CASSLSLLPPGYTF